This T cell receptor beta chain was sequenced in a study of blood T cell repertoires in COVID-19. Study summary: Samples taken during acute and convalescent COVID-19 were collected in the United States, Italy and Spain. In each case, the material was cDNA or gDNA derived from T cells, B-cell-depleted T cells, or PBMCs.

The germline V gene encodes CDR1 SGHTA and CDR2 FQGNSA. The CDR3 sequence is 14 residues long. V was cut by 5 bases and J by 4 bases, with 13 bases left in between. In the source study's methods: Amplifying reference gene primers gave estimates of nucleated cell counts. The data were produced by immunoSEQ multiplex PCR, yet TCRdb's version contains in-frame clones alone and is incomplete. V and J calls and clone size come straight from that table; D and trimming were deduced from the DNA. The sample contains about 150,000 clones, about 80% of which appear only once. Material for sequencing was peripheral blood. The clonotype comes from a man in his sixties with acute or convalescent COVID-19. The chain joins TRBV7-2 to TRBJ2-3, with D possibly TRBD2 on 5 matching bases. The CDR3, as DNA: TGTGCCAGCAGCAGAACTAGGCCCCCAGATACGCAGTATTTT. Translating gives CASSRTRPPDTQYF.